Presented here are 8 T cell receptor beta chains from one specimen sequenced in a study of blood T cell repertoires in COVID-19. Measured with immunoSEQ multiplex PCR; TCRdb has only the in-frame clones, and not every one. The sample lists fewer than 300,000 clones; 70% to 85% were seen once. Sequencing was performed on peripheral blood. The source of these receptors is a woman of 80 years or more with acute or convalescent COVID-19.

This clone was seen a single time. The chain has TRBV19 and TRBJ2-1; a weak D match, TRBD1 (6 bases). V was shortened by 8 bases and J by 7 bases, with 24 bases between the two germline ends. The CDR3 has 16 residues. Germline V gene sequence: CDR1 LNHDA, CDR2 SQIVND (reference sequence). For the CDR3, the DNA is TGTGCCAGTTCTACCCAGGGGAGACCTAGGGAGAATGAGCAGTTCTTC. It encodes CASSTQGRPRENEQFF.

V is TRBV10-1 and J is TRBJ1-6, with a weak D call TRBD1 (5 bases). The germline V gene has CDR1 WNHNN and CDR2 SYGVQD (reference sequence). CDR3 length: 14 amino acids. Trimming pared 8 bases from V and 6 bases from J, leaving 14 bases between. The CDR3 coding sequence is TGCGCCAGCGTAGACGGGACTACTAATTCACCCCTCCACTTT. It encodes CASVDGTTNSPLHF.

CDR3 protein: CASSRGAVGRRDTQYF. Written as DNA, the CDR3 is TGCGCCAGCAGCCGGGGGGCAGTGGGACGACGAGATACGCAGTATTTT. This sequence joins TRBV5-1 and TRBJ2-3, with D perhaps TRBD2 (7 bases). Germline CDR1 SGHRS, CDR2 YFSETQ. This CDR3 is built from 16 residues. Trimming removed 4 bases at V and 5 bases at J, with 20 bases between.

This clone occurred once. The CDR3 DNA is TGTGCCAGCAGCTTAGGGGCAGGGCTCAATGAGCAGTTCTTC. Its translation is CASSLGAGLNEQFF. The rearrangement uses TRBV7-9 and TRBJ2-1; D might be TRBD1 (5 bases). Germline V gene lookup returns CDR1 SEHNR and CDR2 FQNEAQ (reference sequence). This CDR3 is 14 amino acids long. V was shortened by 1 base and J by 6 bases, with 10 bases between the two germline ends.

V is TRBV6-4 and J is TRBJ1-2; a possible D gene is TRBD1 (6 bases). The CDR3 sequence is 13 residues long. Deletions cut 7 bases from V and 4 bases from J, with 13 bases between. The germline gives CDR1 MRHNA, CDR2 SNTAGT. The CDR3 DNA reads as TGTGCCAGCATAGGGGGGGCCGGCTATGGCTACACCTTC. This encodes CASIGGAGYGYTF.

The chain combines TRBV2 with TRBJ1-5; TRBD1 matches 9 bases. V trimming: 6 bases; J trimming: 4 bases; junction bases outside the gene matches: 7. Per germline, CDR1 SNHLY and CDR2 FYNNEI. The CDR3 sequence is 15 residues long. The CDR3 loop is CASRTTGGRNQPQHF. The CDR3, as DNA: TGTGCCAGCAGGACGACAGGGGGAAGGAATCAGCCCCAGCATTTT.

V is TRBV20-1 and J is TRBJ1-1, with D possibly matching TRBD1 (5 bases). CDR1 and CDR2 (germline): DFQATT, SNEGSKA (reference sequence). Trimming pared 3 bases from V and 1 base from J, leaving 18 bases between. This CDR3 region has 16 residues. CDR3 region: CSASGQGSVSNTEAFF. The CDR3 nucleotides read TGCAGTGCTAGTGGGCAGGGATCGGTCTCGAACACTGAAGCTTTCTTT.

This chain links TRBV28 with TRBJ1-5; perhaps TRBD1 as D (5 bases). The length of the CDR3 is 15 residues. Per the germline V gene, CDR1 is MDHEN and CDR2 is SYDVKM. The V end was cut by 6 bases, the J end by 3 bases, with 15 bases between. The CDR3 DNA follows: TGTGCCAGCAGCGAACAGGCGGGGTACAATCAGCCCCAGCATTTT. Translation gives CASSEQAGYNQPQHF. Looking up the rest from reference TRBV28 and TRBJ1-5 gives the full variable domain: DVKVTQSSRYLVKRTGEKVFLECVQDMDHENMFWYRQDPGLGLRLIYFSYDVKMKEKGDIPEGYSVSREKKERFSLILESASTNQTSMYLCASSEQAGYNQPQHFGDGTRLSIL.